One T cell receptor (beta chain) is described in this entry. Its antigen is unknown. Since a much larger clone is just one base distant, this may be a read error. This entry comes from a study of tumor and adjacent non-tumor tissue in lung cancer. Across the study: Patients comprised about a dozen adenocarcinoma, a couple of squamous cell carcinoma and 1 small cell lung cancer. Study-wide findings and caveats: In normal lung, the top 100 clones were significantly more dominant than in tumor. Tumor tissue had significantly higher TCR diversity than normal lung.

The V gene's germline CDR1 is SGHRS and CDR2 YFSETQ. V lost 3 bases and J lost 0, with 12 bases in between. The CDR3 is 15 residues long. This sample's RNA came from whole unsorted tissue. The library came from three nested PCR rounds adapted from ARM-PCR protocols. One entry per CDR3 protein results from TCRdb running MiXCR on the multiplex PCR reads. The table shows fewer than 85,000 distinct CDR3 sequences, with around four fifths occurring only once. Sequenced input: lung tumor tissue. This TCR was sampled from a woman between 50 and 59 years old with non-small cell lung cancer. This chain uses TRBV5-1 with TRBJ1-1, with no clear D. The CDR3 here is CASSWLSGVNTEAFF. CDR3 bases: TGCGCCAGCAGCTGGCTATCCGGCGTGAACACTGAAGCTTTCTTT. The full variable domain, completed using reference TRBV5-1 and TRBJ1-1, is KAGVTQTPRYLIKTRGQQVTLSCSPISGHRSVSWYQQTPGQGLQFLFEYFSETQRNKGNFPGRFSGRQFSNSRSEMNVSTLELGDSALYLCASSWLSGVNTEAFFGQGTRLTVV.